This TCR beta chain derives from a study of blood T cell repertoires in COVID-19. The CDR3 sequence is 15 residues long. Per the germline V gene, CDR1 is LNHDA and CDR2 is SQIVND (reference sequence). Trimming shortened V by 5 bases and J by 4 bases, and 17 bases separated the two germline ends. Seattle cases were enrolled at active infection and followed longitudinally. This table comes from immunoSEQ multiplex PCR, and its TCRdb copy is limited to in-frame clones, with some not included. The sample yields 200,000 to 250,000 clones, around 83% seen once. The rearrangement links TRBV19 to TRBJ1-1, with a weak D call TRBD1 (5 bases). Sequenced material: peripheral blood. This receptor was identified in a woman in her 70s with COVID-19, enrolled during active disease. The CDR3 sequence: CASSGSQGLITEAFF. In DNA form, the CDR3 reads TGTGCCAGTAGTGGATCGCAGGGTCTCATCACTGAAGCTTTCTTT.